The clone carrying this T cell receptor beta chain has a handful of counts. The antigen is not known. TCRbeta library preparation incorporated unique molecular identifiers. TCRdb reprocessed the PCR reads via MiXCR and lists one record per CDR3 protein. The data hold roughly 200,000 distinct CDR3 sequences, with approximately 8.4% observed a single time. Germline-derived CDR1 and CDR2 are DFQATT and SNEGSKA (reference sequence). The CDR3 totals 18 residues. The junction had 10 bases not matched to a gene; V was cut back by 0 bases and J by 2 bases. This sample stems from a study of T-cell reconstitution after alpha-beta-depleted transplantation in children. Study conclusions and caveats: The origin of alpha-beta T cells about two months after transplant was reportedly several hundred expanded graft clones. T-cell counts and diversity at one year post-transplant came mainly from newly produced T cells. The study traced high day-60 TCRbeta diversity in some patients to surviving recipient T cells and thymic progenitors.

This clonotype was obtained from a male patient aged 2 to 9 who had a stem cell transplant for acute myeloid leukemia, so the T cells may come from the graft donor. The chain uses TRBV20-1 and TRBJ2-5; 12 bases map to TRBD2. This sample comprised PBMCs, mostly from graft donor cells, obtained 360 days after TCRalphabeta/CD19-depleted stem cell transplant. CDR3 protein: CSARDLLAGGNPQETQYF. As DNA, the CDR3 is TGCAGTGCTAGAGATCTCCTAGCGGGGGGGAACCCGCAAGAGACCCAGTACTTC.